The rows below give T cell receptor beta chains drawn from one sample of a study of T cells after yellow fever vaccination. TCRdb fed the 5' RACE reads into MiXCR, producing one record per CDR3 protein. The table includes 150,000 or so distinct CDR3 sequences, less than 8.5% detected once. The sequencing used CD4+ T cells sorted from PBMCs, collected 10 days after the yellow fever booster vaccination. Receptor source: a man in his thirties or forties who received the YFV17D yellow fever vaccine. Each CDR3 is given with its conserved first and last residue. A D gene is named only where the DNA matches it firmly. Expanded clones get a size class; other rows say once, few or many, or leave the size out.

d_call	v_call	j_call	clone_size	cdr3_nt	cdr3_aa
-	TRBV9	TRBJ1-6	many	TGTGCCAGCAGCGTAGACGTAAATAATTCACCCCTCCACTTT	CASSVDVNNSPLHF
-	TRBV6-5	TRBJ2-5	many	TGTGCCAGCAGTCCCCGCCGAAACGGGAGAATAGAGACCCAGTACTTC	CASSPRRNGRIETQYF
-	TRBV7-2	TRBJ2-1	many	TGTGCCAGCAGCACTCTTGAGCGAGCAAGGAATGAGCAGTTCTTC	CASSTLERARNEQFF
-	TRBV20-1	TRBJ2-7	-	TGCAGTGTCCGAACACCATACGAGCAGTACTTC	CSVRTPYEQYF
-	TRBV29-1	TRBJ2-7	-	TGCAGCGTCTGGGGCCTAGCTGCAGGCTGGGCCTACGAGCAGTACTTC	CSVWGLAAGWAYEQYF
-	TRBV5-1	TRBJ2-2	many	TGCGCCAGCAGCTTGGGGGGGTCGAACACCGGGGAGCTGTTTTTT	CASSLGGSNTGELFF
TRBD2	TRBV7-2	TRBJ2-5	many	TGTGCCAGCAGTGTCAGCGGGAGGGCCTGGTCAGAGACCCAGTACTTC	CASSVSGRAWSETQYF
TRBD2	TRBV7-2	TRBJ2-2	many	TGTGCCAGCAGCTTAAGGCTAGCGGGAGTCCCCGGGGAGCTGTTTTTT	CASSLRLAGVPGELFF
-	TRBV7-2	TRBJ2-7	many	TGTGCCAGCAGCTTAGAGGTCGAGCAGTACTTC	CASSLEVEQYF
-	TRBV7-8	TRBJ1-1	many	TGTGCCAGCAGCTTTACACCTGCGAACACTGAAGCTTTCTTT	CASSFTPANTEAFF
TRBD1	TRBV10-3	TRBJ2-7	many	TGTGCCATACAGGGGTCGTCCTACGAGCAGTACTTC	CAIQGSSYEQYF
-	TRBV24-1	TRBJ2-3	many	TGTGCCACCAGTGATTCCGATTTTGCGGGGTTCAGCACAGATACGCAGTATTTT	CATSDSDFAGFSTDTQYF
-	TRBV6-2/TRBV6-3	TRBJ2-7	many	TGTGCCAGCAGTTTTTCCCGGTCCTACGAGCAGTACTTC	CASSFSRSYEQYF
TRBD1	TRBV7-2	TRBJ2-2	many	TGTGCCAGCAGACCCGGGACAGGGTCCACCGGGGAGCTGTTTTTT	CASRPGTGSTGELFF
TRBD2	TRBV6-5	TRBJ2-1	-	TGTGCCAGCAGTTTGCCGGGAGGGGGGCAGTTCTTC	CASSLPGGGQFF
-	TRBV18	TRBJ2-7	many	TGTGCCAGCTCACCACCCGGTGCCTACGAGCAGTACTTC	CASSPPGAYEQYF
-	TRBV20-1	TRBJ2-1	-	TGCAGTGCTAGAGATTTTGCGGCGCACGGCTACAATGAGCAGTTCTTC	CSARDFAAHGYNEQFF
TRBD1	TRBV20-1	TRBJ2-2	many	TGCAGTGCTATAGGGACAGGCCCCACCGGGGAGCTGTTTTTT	CSAIGTGPTGELFF
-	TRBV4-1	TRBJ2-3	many	TGCGCCAGCAGCCAAGGCCCGGGACCTACCCCGGCAGATACGCAGTATTTT	CASSQGPGPTPADTQYF
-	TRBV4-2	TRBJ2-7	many	TGTGCCAGCAGCCAACCCGGGGGAGCGGCCTACGAGCAGTACTTC	CASSQPGGAAYEQYF
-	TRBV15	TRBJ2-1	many	TGTGCCACCAGCAGAGATCCTCCCGCTGAGCAGTTCTTC	CATSRDPPAEQFF
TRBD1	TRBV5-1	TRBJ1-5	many	TGCGCCAGCAGCTTACAGGGGCTTCCGCCCCAGCATTTT	CASSLQGLPPQHF
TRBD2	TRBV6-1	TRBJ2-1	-	TGTGCCAGCAGTGACCCAGCGGGAGGCAATGAGCAGTTCTTC	CASSDPAGGNEQFF
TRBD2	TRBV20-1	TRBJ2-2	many	TGCAGTGCTAGAGATCCCGGGGAGGGCTCCACCGGGGAGCTGTTTTTT	CSARDPGEGSTGELFF
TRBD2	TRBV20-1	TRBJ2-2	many	TGCAGTGCTAGAGGAGCGGGAGGGCAGGTCGGGGAGCTGTTTTTT	CSARGAGGQVGELFF
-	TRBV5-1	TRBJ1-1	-	TGCGCCAGCAGCTTGGATGCAGGGTCGGGCACTGAAGCTTTCTTT	CASSLDAGSGTEAFF
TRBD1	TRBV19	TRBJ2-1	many	TGTGCCAGCGCGACAGGGAAGTATTCCAATGAGCAGTTCTTC	CASATGKYSNEQFF
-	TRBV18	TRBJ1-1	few	TGTGCCAGCTCACCCGGACCCAGAAATACTGAAGCTTTCTTT	CASSPGPRNTEAFF
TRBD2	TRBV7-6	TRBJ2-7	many	TGTGCCAGCAGCCGACTAGCGGGAGGTTCCTACGAGCAGTACTTC	CASSRLAGGSYEQYF
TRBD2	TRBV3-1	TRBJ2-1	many	TGTGCCAGCAGCCCCAGGACTAGCGGCTCTAGTAGAAATGAGCAGTTCTTC	CASSPRTSGSSRNEQFF
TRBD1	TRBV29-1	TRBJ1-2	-	TGCAGCGGGTCGACAGGGGACTATGGCTACACCTTC	CSGSTGDYGYTF
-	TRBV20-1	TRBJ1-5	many	TGCAGTGCTGCGGCCGGGGGTAGCAATCAGCCCCAGCATTTT	CSAAAGGSNQPQHF
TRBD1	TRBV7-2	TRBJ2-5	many	TGTGCCAGCAGTAACCCAGGGGGCGGAAAGACCCAGTACTTC	CASSNPGGGKTQYF